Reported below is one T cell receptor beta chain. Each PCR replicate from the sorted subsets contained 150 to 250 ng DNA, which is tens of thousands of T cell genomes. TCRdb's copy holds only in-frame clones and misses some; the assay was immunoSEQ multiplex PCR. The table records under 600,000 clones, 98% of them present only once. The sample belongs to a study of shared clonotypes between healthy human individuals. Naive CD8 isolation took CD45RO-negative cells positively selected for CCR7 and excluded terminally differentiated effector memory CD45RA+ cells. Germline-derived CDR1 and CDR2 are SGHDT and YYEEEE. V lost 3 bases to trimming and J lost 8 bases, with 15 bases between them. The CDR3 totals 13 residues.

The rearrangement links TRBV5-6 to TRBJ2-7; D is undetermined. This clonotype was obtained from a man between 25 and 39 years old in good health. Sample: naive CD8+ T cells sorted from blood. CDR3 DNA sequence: TGTGCCAGCAGCTCACCCGGTGGCGGAAAGCAGTACTTC. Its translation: CASSSPGGGKQYF.